The 2 T cell receptor beta chains given below trace back to one sample, sequenced in a study of blood T cell repertoires in COVID-19. Clones were read by immunoSEQ multiplex PCR, and TCRdb kept only the in-frame ones, dropping some. The repertoire has about 140,000 clones, approximately 86% of them found once; the top ten carry less than 2%. The sample taken for sequencing was peripheral blood. The receptors here all came from a woman aged 55-70 years with acute or convalescent COVID-19.

V gene TRBV3-1 (or the pseudogene TRBV3-2) combines with J gene TRBJ2-2; a possible D gene is TRBD1 (5 bases). Per the germline V gene, CDR1 is LGHDT and CDR2 is YNNKEL (reference sequence). Trimming stripped 3 bases from V and 3 bases from J, with 8 bases between. The CDR3 runs 14 residues. The CDR3 bases are TGTGCCAGCAGCCACAGGGTTTACACCGGGGAGCTGTTTTTT. This translates into CASSHRVYTGELFF.

The table lists this clone with a count of one. The chain joins TRBV5-1 to TRBJ2-3, with TRBD2 as a possible D gene (6 bases). Trimming left V 7 bases short and J 5 bases short, with 11 bases between. Germline V gives CDR1 SGHRS, CDR2 YFSETQ. The CDR3 has 12 amino acids. CDR3 nucleotide sequence: TGCGCCAGCGGGGGGTTGGGAGATACGCAGTATTTT. It specifies CASGGLGDTQYF.